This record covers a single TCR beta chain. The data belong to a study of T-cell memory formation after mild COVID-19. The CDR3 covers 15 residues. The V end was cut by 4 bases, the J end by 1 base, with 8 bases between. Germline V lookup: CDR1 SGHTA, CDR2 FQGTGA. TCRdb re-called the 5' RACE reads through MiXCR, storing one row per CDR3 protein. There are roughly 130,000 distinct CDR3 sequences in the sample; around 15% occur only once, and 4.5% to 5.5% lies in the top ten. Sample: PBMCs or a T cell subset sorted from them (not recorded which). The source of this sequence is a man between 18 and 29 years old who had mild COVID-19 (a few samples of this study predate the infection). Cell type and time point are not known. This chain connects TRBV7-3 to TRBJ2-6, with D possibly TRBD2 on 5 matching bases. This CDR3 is CASSYPGSGANVLTF. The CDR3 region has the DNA TGTGCCAGCAGCTATCCGGGGTCTGGGGCCAACGTCCTGACTTTC.